This TCR beta chain was recorded in a study of blood T cell repertoires in COVID-19. Method: immunoSEQ multiplex PCR; TCRdb's copy keeps in-frame clones and lacks some. The sample holds around 140,000 clones, around 84% seen once. Germline CDR1 is MNHEY and CDR2 is SVGAGI. This CDR3 region has 13 residues. The V end was cut by 6 bases, the J end by 8 bases, with 14 bases between. The gene calls are TRBV6-5 and TRBJ1-5; D is perhaps TRBD1 (5 bases). This sequence originates from a man aged 55 to 70 with active or convalescent COVID-19. What was sequenced was peripheral blood. CDR3: CASSLRGSEPQHF. In DNA, the CDR3 is TGTGCCAGCAGCCTACGGGGGTCGGAGCCCCAGCATTTT.